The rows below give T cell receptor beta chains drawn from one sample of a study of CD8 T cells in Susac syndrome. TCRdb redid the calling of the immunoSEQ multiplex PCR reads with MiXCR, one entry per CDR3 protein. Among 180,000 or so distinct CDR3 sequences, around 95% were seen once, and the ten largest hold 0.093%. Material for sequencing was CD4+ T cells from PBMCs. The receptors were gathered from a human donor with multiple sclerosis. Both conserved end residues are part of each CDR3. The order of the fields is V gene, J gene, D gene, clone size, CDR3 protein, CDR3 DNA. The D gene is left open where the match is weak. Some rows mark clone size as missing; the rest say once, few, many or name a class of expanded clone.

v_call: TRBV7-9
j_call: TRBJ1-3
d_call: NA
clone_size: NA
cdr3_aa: CASSPGVRSGNTIYF
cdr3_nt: TGTGCCAGCAGCCCCGGCGTCCGCTCTGGAAACACCATATATTTT

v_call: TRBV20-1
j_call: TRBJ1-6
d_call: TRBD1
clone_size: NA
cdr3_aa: CSARDAQSTGGWDSPLHF
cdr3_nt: TGCAGTGCTAGAGATGCACAATCTACAGGGGGATGGGATTCACCCCTCCACTTT

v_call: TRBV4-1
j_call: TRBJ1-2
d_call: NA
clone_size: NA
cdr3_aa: CASSHREYYGYTF
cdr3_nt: TGCGCCAGCAGCCACAGGGAATACTATGGCTACACCTTC

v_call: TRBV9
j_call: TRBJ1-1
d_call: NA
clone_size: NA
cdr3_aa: CASSVVDSNTEAFF
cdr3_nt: TGTGCCAGCAGCGTAGTGGACAGTAACACTGAAGCTTTCTTT

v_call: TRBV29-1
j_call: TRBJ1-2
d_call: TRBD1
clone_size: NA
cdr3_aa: CSVARDRGQGGYTF
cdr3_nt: TGCAGCGTCGCCCGTGACAGGGGGCAAGGTGGCTACACCTTC

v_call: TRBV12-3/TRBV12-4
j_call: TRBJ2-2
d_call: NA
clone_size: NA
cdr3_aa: CASRAGELFF
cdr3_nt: TGTGCCAGCAGGGCCGGGGAGCTGTTTTTT

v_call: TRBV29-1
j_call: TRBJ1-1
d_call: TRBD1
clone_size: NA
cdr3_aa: CSVERQGPNTEAFF
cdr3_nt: TGCAGCGTTGAGCGACAGGGGCCGAACACTGAAGCTTTCTTT

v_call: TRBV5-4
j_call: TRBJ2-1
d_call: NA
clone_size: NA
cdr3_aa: CASSSAGGQAGIHNEQFF
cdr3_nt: TGTGCCAGCAGCTCGGCGGGGGGACAGGCGGGGATCCACAATGAGCAGTTCTTC

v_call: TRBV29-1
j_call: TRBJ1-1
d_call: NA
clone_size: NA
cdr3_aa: CSVDMFRRASGTEAFF
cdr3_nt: TGCAGCGTTGATATGTTCCGGAGGGCCTCGGGGACTGAAGCTTTCTTT

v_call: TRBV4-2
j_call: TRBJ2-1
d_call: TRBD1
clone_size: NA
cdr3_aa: CASSHDRVRNEQFF
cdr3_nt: TGTGCCAGCAGCCACGACAGGGTGCGGAATGAGCAGTTCTTC

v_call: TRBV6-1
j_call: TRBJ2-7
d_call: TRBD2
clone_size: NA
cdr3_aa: CASSEASAGGPYEQYF
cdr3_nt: TGTGCCAGCAGTGAAGCTTCGGCGGGGGGTCCCTACGAGCAGTACTTC

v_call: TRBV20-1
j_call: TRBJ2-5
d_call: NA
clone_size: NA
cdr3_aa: CSARDWRRVEETQYF
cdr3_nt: TGCAGTGCTAGAGATTGGCGCAGGGTAGAGGAGACCCAGTACTTC

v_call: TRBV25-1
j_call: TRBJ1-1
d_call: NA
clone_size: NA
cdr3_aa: CASGQPGQNTEAFF
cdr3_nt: TGTGCCAGCGGGCAGCCGGGCCAGAACACTGAAGCTTTCTTT

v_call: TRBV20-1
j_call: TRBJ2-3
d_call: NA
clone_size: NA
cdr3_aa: CSASRTDTQYF
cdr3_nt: TGCAGTGCCTCGCGGACAGATACGCAGTATTTT

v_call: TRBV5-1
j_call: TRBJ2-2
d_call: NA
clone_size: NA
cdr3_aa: CASSLDAGELFF
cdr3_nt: TGCGCCAGCAGCTTGGACGCCGGGGAGCTGTTTTTT

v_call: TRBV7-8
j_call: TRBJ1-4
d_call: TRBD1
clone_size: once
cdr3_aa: CASSYRGANEKLFF
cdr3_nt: TGTGCCAGCAGCTACAGGGGAGCTAATGAAAAACTGTTTTTT

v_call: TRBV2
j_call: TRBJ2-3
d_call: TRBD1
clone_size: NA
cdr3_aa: CASSEALPGQTDTQYF
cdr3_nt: TGTGCCAGCAGTGAAGCGCTTCCGGGACAGACAGATACGCAGTATTTT

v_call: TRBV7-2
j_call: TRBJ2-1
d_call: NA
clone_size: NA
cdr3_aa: CASSPPIPRSYNEQFF
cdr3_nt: TGTGCCAGCAGCCCCCCGATACCGAGAAGCTACAATGAGCAGTTCTTC

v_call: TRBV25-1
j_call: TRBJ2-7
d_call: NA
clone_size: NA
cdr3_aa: CASSDIAVGDYEQYF
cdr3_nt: TGTGCCAGCAGTGATATCGCGGTCGGGGACTACGAGCAGTACTTC

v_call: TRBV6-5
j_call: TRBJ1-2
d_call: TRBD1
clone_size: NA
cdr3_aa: CASSYGQGIGYGYTF
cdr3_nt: TGTGCCAGCAGCTACGGACAGGGAATCGGCTATGGCTACACCTTC

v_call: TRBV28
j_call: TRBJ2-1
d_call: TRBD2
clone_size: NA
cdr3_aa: CASSVISGLAGEVEQFF
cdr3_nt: TGTGCCAGCAGTGTTATATCGGGTCTAGCGGGGGAGGTGGAGCAGTTCTTC

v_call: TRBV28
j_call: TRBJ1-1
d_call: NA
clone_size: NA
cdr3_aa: CASRVSGPGVNTEAFF
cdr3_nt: TGTGCCAGCAGAGTCTCGGGACCGGGGGTGAACACTGAAGCTTTCTTT

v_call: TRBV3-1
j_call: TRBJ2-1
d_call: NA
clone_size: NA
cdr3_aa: CASSPLATAHEQFF
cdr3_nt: TGTGCCAGCAGCCCCCTAGCGACCGCACATGAGCAGTTCTTC

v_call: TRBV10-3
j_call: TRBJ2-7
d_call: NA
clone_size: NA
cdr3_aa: CAISEGYEQYF
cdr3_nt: TGTGCCATCAGTGAAGGGTACGAGCAGTACTTC

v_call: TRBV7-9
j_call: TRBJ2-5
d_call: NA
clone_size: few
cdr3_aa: CASSLGAQETQYF
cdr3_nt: TGTGCCAGCAGCTTAGGGGCCCAAGAGACCCAGTACTTC

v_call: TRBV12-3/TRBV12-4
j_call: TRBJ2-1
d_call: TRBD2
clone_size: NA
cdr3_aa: CASSLTSANEQFF
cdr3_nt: TGTGCCAGCAGTTTGACTAGCGCCAATGAGCAGTTCTTC

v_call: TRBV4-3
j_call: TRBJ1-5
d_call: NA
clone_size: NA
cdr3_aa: CASSQDLPQPQHF
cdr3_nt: TGCGCCAGCAGCCAAGATCTCCCTCAGCCCCAGCATTTT

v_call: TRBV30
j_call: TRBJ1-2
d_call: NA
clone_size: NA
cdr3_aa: CACPPGSSNYGYTF
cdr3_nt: TGTGCCTGCCCCCCGGGCAGCTCTAACTATGGCTACACCTTC

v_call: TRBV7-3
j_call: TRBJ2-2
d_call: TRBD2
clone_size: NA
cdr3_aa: CASSLQGTSGNTGELFF
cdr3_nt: TGTGCCAGCAGCTTACAAGGGACTAGCGGGAACACCGGGGAGCTGTTTTTT

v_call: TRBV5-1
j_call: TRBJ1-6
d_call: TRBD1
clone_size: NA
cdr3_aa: CASSPDRGYSPLHF
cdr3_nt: TGCGCCAGCAGCCCGGACAGGGGTTATTCACCCCTCCACTTT

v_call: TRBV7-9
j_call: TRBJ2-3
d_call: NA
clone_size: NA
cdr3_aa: CASSLNSADTQYF
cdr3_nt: TGTGCCAGCAGCTTAAATAGTGCAGATACGCAGTATTTT